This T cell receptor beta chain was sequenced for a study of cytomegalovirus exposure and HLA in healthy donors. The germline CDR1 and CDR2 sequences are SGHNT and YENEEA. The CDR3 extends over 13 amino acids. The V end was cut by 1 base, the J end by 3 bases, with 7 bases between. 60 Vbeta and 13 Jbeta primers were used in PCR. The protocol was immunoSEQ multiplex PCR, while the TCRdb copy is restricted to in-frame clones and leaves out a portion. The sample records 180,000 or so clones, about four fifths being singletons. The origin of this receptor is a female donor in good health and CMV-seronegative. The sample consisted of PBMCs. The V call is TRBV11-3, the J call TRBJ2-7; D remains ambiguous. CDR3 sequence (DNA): TGTGCCAGCAGCTTAGCCTTCCTCTACGAGCAGTACTTC. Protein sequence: CASSLAFLYEQYF.